The clone carrying this T cell receptor (beta chain) showed up just once. The sample belongs to a study of control samples from healthy donors and cancer patients. The germline CDR1 and CDR2 sequences are LGHDT and YNNKEL (reference sequence). The CDR3 contains 14 residues. Trimming took off 2 bases at V and 5 bases at J, with 13 bases between the two ends. Clones were read by immunoSEQ multiplex PCR, and TCRdb kept only the in-frame ones, dropping some. Of around 70,000 clones listed, 94% are singletons. Sequencing used blood. The sequence came from a woman aged 25 to 39 in good health. The rearrangement links TRBV3-1 (or the pseudogene TRBV3-2) to TRBJ2-7; D is ambiguous. CDR3 DNA: TGTGCCAGCAGCCAAATCTCGACAACGAACGAGCAGTACTTC. The encoded protein is CASSQISTTNEQYF.